This TCR beta chain stems from a study of CD8+ T cells in alopecia areata. On the study more broadly: Twice a day, 5 to 10 mg of oral tofacitinib was administered to treated patients.

Treatment here: oral pan-JAK inhibitor, 5-10 mg twice daily. Extracted from the samples, RNA was reverse transcribed into cDNA to serve as the sequencing template. Profiled with immunoSEQ multiplex PCR; TCRdb holds only in-frame clones, not every one. The data hold approximately 210,000 clones, with around two fifths observed a single time. The source was CD4+ T cells sorted from blood, collected at roughly week 36, from a patient treated with tofacitinib. This TCR was recovered from a human donor with alopecia areata.

The CDR3 DNA reads as TGTGCCAGCAGCATGACCGACCGGATAGAAGCTTTCTTT. Amino acid sequence: CASSMTDRIEAFF. The J gene is TRBJ1-1, the V gene TRBV7-9; D is ambiguous. Trimming stripped 5 bases from V and 8 bases from J, with 15 bases between. From germline, CDR1 is SEHNR and CDR2 FQNEAQ (reference sequence). This CDR3 contains 13 residues.